This T cell receptor beta chain comes out of a study of T cells in localized non-small cell lung cancer. On this clone itself: Its target is not known.

Generated by immunoSEQ multiplex PCR, the TCRdb table keeps only in-frame clones and is missing some. This sample carries about 61,000 clones, over 85% of them seen once, and the ten largest clones take about 20%. Findings of the study overall: A median approximately 57 of the top 100 tumor clones appeared in adjacent lung.

The V end lost 3 bases, the J end lost 4 bases, and 7 bases lay between the germline ends. This CDR3 spans 13 amino acids. CDR1 and CDR2 from the germline V gene are SGDLS and YYNGEE. This specimen was peripheral blood, taken before any cancer treatment. The source is a man between 40 and 70 years old with stage I squamous cell lung carcinoma. V usage is TRBV9 and J usage is TRBJ2-2; no definite D call. The CDR3 DNA is TGTGCCAGCAGCGACCGAGTCACCGGGGAGCTGTTTTTT. It translates to CASSDRVTGELFF.